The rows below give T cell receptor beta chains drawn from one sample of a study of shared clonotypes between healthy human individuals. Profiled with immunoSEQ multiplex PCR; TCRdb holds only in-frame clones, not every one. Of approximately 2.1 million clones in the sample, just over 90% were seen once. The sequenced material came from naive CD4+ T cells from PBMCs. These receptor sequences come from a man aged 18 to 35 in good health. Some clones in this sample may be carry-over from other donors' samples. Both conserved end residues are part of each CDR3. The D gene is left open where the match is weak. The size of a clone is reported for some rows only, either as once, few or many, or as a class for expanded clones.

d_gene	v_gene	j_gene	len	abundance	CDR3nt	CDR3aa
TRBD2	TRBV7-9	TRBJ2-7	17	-	TGTGCCAGCAGCTTAGTCCGGTCAGCGGGAGTGAGGTACGAGCAGTACTTC	CASSLVRSAGVRYEQYF
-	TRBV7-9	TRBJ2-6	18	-	TGTGCCAGCAGCTCTCTTTGGGACCGCCGGACTGGGGCCAACGTCCTGACTTTC	CASSSLWDRRTGANVLTF
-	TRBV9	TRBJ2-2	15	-	TGTGCCAGCAGCATTAGCGGATCGAACACCGGGGAGCTGTTTTTT	CASSISGSNTGELFF
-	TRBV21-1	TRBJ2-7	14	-	TGTGCCAGCAGCAAAGTTGGCGGCTCCTACGAGCAGTACTTC	CASSKVGGSYEQYF
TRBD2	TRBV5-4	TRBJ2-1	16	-	TGTGCCAGCAGCTTTAGCGGGAGGGGCGGCTACAATGAGCAGTTCTTC	CASSFSGRGGYNEQFF
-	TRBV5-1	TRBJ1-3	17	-	TGCGCCAGCAGCTTGGGGTTAACCGGCCGCTCTGGAAACACCATATATTTT	CASSLGLTGRSGNTIYF
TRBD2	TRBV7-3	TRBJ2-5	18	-	TGTGCCAGCAGCTTAACGGGGATTGGCGGGAGGGTTGGAGAGACCCAGTACTTC	CASSLTGIGGRVGETQYF
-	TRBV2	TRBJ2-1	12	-	TGTGCCAGCAGTGAGGCCCTCAATGAGCAGTTCTTC	CASSEALNEQFF
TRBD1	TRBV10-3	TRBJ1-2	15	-	TGTGCCATCAGCGAAACGGACAGGTCGGGTTATGGCTACACCTTC	CAISETDRSGYGYTF
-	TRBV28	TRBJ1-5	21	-	TGTGCCAGCAGTTTATGGGGTGGAAAAGAGAGTTCACCCACCTTCAATCAGCCCCAGCATTTT	CASSLWGGKESSPTFNQPQHF
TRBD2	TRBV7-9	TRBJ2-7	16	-	TGTGCCAGCAGCCCCGAATGGACTAGCGGGAGTAACGAGCAGTACTTC	CASSPEWTSGSNEQYF
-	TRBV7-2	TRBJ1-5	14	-	TGTGCCAGCAGCTTTGGACAGCCCAATCAGCCCCAGCATTTT	CASSFGQPNQPQHF
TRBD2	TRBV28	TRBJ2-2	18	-	TGTGCCAGCAGTTCCAATGGACCAGCGGGAGGGAGCACCGGGGAGCTGTTTTTT	CASSSNGPAGGSTGELFF
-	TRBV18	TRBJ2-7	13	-	TGTGCCAGCTCCCCCACCCCCATGGGTGAGCAGTACTTC	CASSPTPMGEQYF
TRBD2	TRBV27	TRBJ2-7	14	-	TGTGCCAGCAGTTTCGACGGGAGGTCCTACGAGCAGTACTTC	CASSFDGRSYEQYF
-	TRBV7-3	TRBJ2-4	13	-	TGTGCCAGCAGCTTGGTTAGAAGGGGCATTCAGTACTTC	CASSLVRRGIQYF
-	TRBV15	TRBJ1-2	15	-	TGTGCCACCAGCAGAGATCAGGGGCGCAACTATGGCTACACCTTC	CATSRDQGRNYGYTF
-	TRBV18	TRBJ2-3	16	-	TGTGCCAGCTCACCACCGGCAGCCTCTAGCACAGATACGCAGTATTTT	CASSPPAASSTDTQYF
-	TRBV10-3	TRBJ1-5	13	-	TGTGCCATCAGTGCTAACGGAAATCAGCCCCAGCATTTT	CAISANGNQPQHF
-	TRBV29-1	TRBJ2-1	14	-	TGCAGCGTTGGGGAGAGGGCTACGACAAATGAGCAGTTCTTC	CSVGERATTNEQFF
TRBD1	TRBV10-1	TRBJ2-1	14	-	TGCGCCAGCACCGGGACAGGGGAAGCCAATGAGCAGTTCTTC	CASTGTGEANEQFF
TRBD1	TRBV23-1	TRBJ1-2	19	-	TGCGCCAGCAGTCAACCCATTATGTTTGGACAGGGGGCGGAGGGTGGCTACACCTTC	CASSQPIMFGQGAEGGYTF
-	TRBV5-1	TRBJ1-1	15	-	TGCGCCAGCAGCTTGGGGGGCAGGACGAACACTGAAGCTTTCTTT	CASSLGGRTNTEAFF
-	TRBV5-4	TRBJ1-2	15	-	TGTGCCAGCAGCATCATGGGGCCTCCTAACTATGGCTACACCTTC	CASSIMGPPNYGYTF
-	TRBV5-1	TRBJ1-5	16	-	TGCGCCAGCAGCCCACTGGGGGGGTCGGTCAATCAGCCCCAGCATTTT	CASSPLGGSVNQPQHF
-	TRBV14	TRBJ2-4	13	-	TGTGCCAGCAGCCTCAGGGCCAAAAACATTCAGTACTTC	CASSLRAKNIQYF
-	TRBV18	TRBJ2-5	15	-	TGTGCCAGCTCACTAGGAGCGGACCCTCAAGAGACCCAGTACTTC	CASSLGADPQETQYF
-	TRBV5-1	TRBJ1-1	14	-	TGCGCCAGCAGCTTGCAGGGAGATTACACTGAAGCTTTCTTT	CASSLQGDYTEAFF
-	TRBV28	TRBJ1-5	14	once	TGTGCCACCCAGGGACAACCCTGGGGTCAGCCCCAGCATTTT	CATQGQPWGQPQHF
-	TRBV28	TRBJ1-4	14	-	TGTGCCAGCAGTTTGAGGTCAACTAATGAAAAACTGTTTTTT	CASSLRSTNEKLFF
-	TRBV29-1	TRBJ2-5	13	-	TGCAGCGTATCCGGGACCAACCAAGAGACCCAGTACTTC	CSVSGTNQETQYF
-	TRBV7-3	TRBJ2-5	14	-	TGTGCCAGCAGCTTAGGGACTCCCCAAGAGACCCAGTACTTC	CASSLGTPQETQYF
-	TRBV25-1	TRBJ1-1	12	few	TGTGCCAGCAGTGAAGGGTATTCTGAAGCTTTCTTT	CASSEGYSEAFF
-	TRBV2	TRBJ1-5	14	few	TGTGCCAGCAGTGCTAGTAGTAGCAATCAGCCCCAGCATTTT	CASSASSSNQPQHF
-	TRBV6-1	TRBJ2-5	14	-	TGTGCCAGCAGTGAAATGAACTACCAAGAGACCCAGTACTTC	CASSEMNYQETQYF
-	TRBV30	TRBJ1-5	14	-	TGTGCCTGGAGTGACTGGACCGTTAATCAGCCCCAGCATTTT	CAWSDWTVNQPQHF